The 12 T cell receptor beta chains listed next were all sequenced from one sample in a study of T cells after yellow fever vaccination. TCRdb independently ran MiXCR on the 5' RACE reads; one entry per CDR3 protein. Of tens of thousands of distinct CDR3 sequences listed, about 6.3% are singletons. Sample: CD8+ T cells not binding an NS4B(214-222) dextramer, sorted from PBMCs, taken roughly seven weeks after the first yellow fever vaccination. The receptors were sampled from a man younger than 35 who received the YFV17D yellow fever vaccine.

This clonotype appeared a few times. The rearrangement links TRBV25-1 to TRBJ2-7; TRBD2 is a possible D gene (5 bases). The CDR3 runs to 13 residues. The V gene's germline CDR1 is MGHDK and CDR2 SYGVNS. V lost 8 bases and J 3 bases, leaving 14 bases between the germline ends. The CDR3, as DNA: TGTGCCAGCCGCACCGGACTGGGCTACGAGCAGTACGTC. Translation: CASRTGLGYEQYV.

The sample holds many counts of this clonotype. The chain has TRBV4-1 and TRBJ1-5, with no clear D. V was clipped by 2 bases and J by 1 base, with 3 bases between them. The germline gives CDR1 MGHRA, CDR2 YSYEKL. The length of the CDR3 is 13 residues. CDR3 sequence reads: CASSQLSNQPQHF. Written as DNA, the CDR3 is TGCGCCAGCAGCCAACTAAGCAATCAGCCCCAGCATTTT.

This clonotype was counted many times. The chain links TRBV4-3 to TRBJ2-3, with D hard to call. Germline assignment: CDR1 LGHNA and CDR2 YSLEER. The CDR3 runs 14 residues. V lost 1 base to trimming and J lost 2 bases, with 7 bases between them. The chain's CDR3 is CASSQATYTDTQYF. DNA for the CDR3: TGCGCCAGCAGCCAAGCGACGTACACAGATACGCAGTATTTT.

The chain recombines TRBV6-5 with TRBJ2-3; TRBD2 matches at 9 bases. V shed 4 bases and J 5 bases; nucleotides not matched to a gene: 13. CDR3 length: 17 residues. Per the germline V gene, CDR1 is MNHEY and CDR2 is SVGAGI. Written as DNA, the CDR3 is TGTGCCAGCAGTTCGCTCCTTGGGCGGGGGGGCCTAGATACGCAGTATTTT. It codes for CASSSLLGRGGLDTQYF.

This clonotype was found many times. The CDR3 bases are TGTGCCAGCAGCCTAACCGGGACTAGCGGGATATCGGGCAATGAGCAGTTCTTC. Amino acids: CASSLTGTSGISGNEQFF. The chain uses TRBV6-5 and TRBJ2-1, with 13 positions matching TRBD2. J was trimmed by 6 bases and V by 6 bases; bases with no gene match: 14. The length of the CDR3 is 18 residues. Germline CDR1 is MNHEY and CDR2 is SVGAGI.

This clonotype was recorded at least ten times. CDR3 residues: CASAGLAKGDYGYTF. The CDR3 nucleotides read TGTGCCAGCGCGGGACTGGCCAAGGGGGACTATGGCTACACCTTC. The genes are TRBV6-5 and TRBJ1-2, with a weak D call TRBD1 (6 bases). CDR3 length: 15 residues. The V gene's germline CDR1 is MNHEY and CDR2 SVGAGI. Trimming took off 8 bases at V and 3 bases at J, with 19 bases between the two ends.

This clonotype has just a few counts. Mismatch with germline at one junction end may stem from a read error. The CDR3 bases are TGCTGTGCTAGAACCCGGGACAGGGGGAAAAACGTGTACGAGCAGTACTTC. Translated, it gives CCARTRDRGKNVYEQYF. V usage is TRBV20-1 and J usage is TRBJ2-7; 11 nucleotides align to TRBD1. CDR3 length: 17 residues. The germline CDR1 and CDR2 sequences are DFQATT and SNEGSKA (reference sequence).

In this sample, this clonotype turned up many times. The V call is TRBV10-3, the J call TRBJ2-3; D is possibly TRBD2 (6 bases). The CDR3 runs to 14 residues. Per the germline V gene, CDR1 is ENHRY and CDR2 is SYGVKD. V lost 8 bases to trimming and J lost 3 bases, with 15 bases between them. The CDR3 reads CAIPWAGLTDTQYF. CDR3 sequence (DNA): TGTGCCATCCCGTGGGCGGGACTGACAGATACGCAGTATTTT.

This clonotype came up many times. The V call is TRBV7-9, the J call TRBJ2-1; D possibly corresponds to TRBD1 (7 bases). The CDR3 spans 13 residues. CDR1 is SEHNR, CDR2 FQNEAQ, per germline (reference sequence). CDR3 sequence reads: CVSEGAQYNEQFF. The CDR3 nucleotides are TGTGTGTCGGAGGGGGCTCAATACAATGAGCAGTTCTTC.

The chain is built from TRBV5-6 and TRBJ2-5, with 10 bases aligning to TRBD2. Germline lookup yields CDR1 SGHDT and CDR2 YYEEEE. V shed 6 bases and J 5 bases; nucleotides not matched to a gene: 7. CDR3 size: 14 residues. The DNA of the CDR3 is TGTGCCAGCACCTCAGCGGGGGGGCGGGAGACCCAGTACTTC. This gives the protein CASTSAGGRETQYF.

The chain is built from TRBV7-9 and TRBJ2-1; D may be TRBD2 (5 bases). The CDR3 consists of 12 residues. Deletions cut 5 bases from V and 6 bases from J, with 8 bases between. Germline V gene sequence: CDR1 SEHNR, CDR2 FQNEAQ (reference sequence). Here the CDR3 reads CASSHGVNEQFF. The DNA for the CDR3 is TGTGCCAGCAGCCACGGGGTCAATGAGCAGTTCTTC. The full variable domain, rest sourced from reference TRBV7-9 and TRBJ2-1, is DTGVSQNPRHKITKRGQNVTFRCDPISEHNRLYWYRQTLGQGPEFLTYFQNEAQLEKSRLLSDRFSAERPKGSFSTLEIQRTEQGDSAMYLCASSHGVNEQFFGPGTRLTVL.

The chain joins TRBV4-1 to TRBJ1-2; TRBD1 matches at 9 bases. After removal of 0 bases from V and 3 bases from J, the junction contained 8 bases not matched to a gene. CDR3 length: 17 amino acids. Germline V gives CDR1 MGHRA, CDR2 YSYEKL. The CDR3: CASSQDSRTGVDYGYTF. In DNA form, the CDR3 reads TGCGCCAGCAGCCAAGATTCCCGGACAGGGGTTGACTATGGCTACACCTTC.